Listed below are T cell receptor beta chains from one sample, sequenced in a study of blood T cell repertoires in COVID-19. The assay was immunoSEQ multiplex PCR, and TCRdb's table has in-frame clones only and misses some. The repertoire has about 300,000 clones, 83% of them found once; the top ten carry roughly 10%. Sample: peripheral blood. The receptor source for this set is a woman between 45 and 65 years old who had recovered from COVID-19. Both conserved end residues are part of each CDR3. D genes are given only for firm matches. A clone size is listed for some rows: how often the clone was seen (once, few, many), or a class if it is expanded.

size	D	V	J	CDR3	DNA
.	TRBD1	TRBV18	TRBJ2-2	CASSPRGQANTGELFF	TGTGCCAGCTCACCACGAGGACAGGCGAACACCGGGGAGCTGTTTTTT
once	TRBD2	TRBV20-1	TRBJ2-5	CSASPGLVRVETQYF	TGCAGTGCTAGTCCGGGACTAGTTCGAGTGGAGACCCAGTACTTC
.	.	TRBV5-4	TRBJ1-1	CASSPTGTTVSSLTEAFF	TGTGCCAGCAGCCCGACCGGGACAACGGTCTCCTCCCTCACTGAAGCTTTCTTT
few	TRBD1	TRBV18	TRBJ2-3	CASSPDRGRPDTQYF	TGTGCCAGCTCACCAGACAGGGGGCGCCCAGATACGCAGTATTTT
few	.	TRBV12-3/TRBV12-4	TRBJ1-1	CASSSLQGFRAFF	TGTGCCAGCAGTTCCCTACAGGGTTTTCGGGCTTTCTTT
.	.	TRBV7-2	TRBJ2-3	CASSLLSGYSTDTQYF	TGTGCCAGCAGCTTATTATCCGGTTATAGCACAGATACGCAGTATTTT
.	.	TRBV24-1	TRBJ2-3	CATSDFFPTESGKTDTQYF	TGTGCCACCAGTGATTTTTTCCCGACAGAGTCTGGAAAGACAGATACGCAGTATTTT
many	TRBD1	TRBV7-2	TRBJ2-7	CASSLATGGMYEQYF	TGTGCCAGCAGCTTAGCTACAGGGGGAATGTACGAGCAGTACTTC
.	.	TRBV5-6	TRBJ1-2	CASSLSQAYYGYTF	TGTGCCAGCAGCTTGTCCCAGGCTTACTATGGCTACACCTTC
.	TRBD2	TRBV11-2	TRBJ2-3	CASSFTSGTTDTQYF	TGTGCCAGCAGCTTTACTAGCGGCACAACAGATACGCAGTATTTT
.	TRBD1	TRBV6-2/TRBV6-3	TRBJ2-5	CASSSGTGRETQYF	TGTGCCAGCAGTTCCGGGACAGGACGAGAGACCCAGTACTTC
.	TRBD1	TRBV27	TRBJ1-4	CASSPSGTGAGKLFF	TGTGCCAGCAGTCCAAGTGGGACAGGGGCTGGGAAACTGTTTTTT
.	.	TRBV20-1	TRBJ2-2	CSLRGGELFF	TGCAGTCTCCGGGGCGGGGAGCTGTTTTTT
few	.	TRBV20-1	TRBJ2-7	CSAKSGHEQYF	TGCAGTGCCAAAAGCGGCCACGAGCAGTACTTC
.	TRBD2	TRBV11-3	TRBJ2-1	CASSLGGSSYNEQFF	TGTGCCAGCAGCTTAGGCGGGAGCTCCTACAATGAGCAGTTCTTC
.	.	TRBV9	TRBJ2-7	CASSAGTFYEQYF	TGTGCCAGCAGCGCCGGGACTTTCTACGAGCAGTACTTC
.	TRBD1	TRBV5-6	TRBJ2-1	CASSRPGTVYNEQFF	TGTGCCAGCAGCCGACCCGGGACAGTTTACAATGAGCAGTTCTTC
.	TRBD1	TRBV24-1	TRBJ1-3	CATSDSTGGNTIYF	TGTGCCACCAGTGACTCGACAGGGGGAAACACCATATATTTT
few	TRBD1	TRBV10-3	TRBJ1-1	CATGQEGAAFF	TGTGCCACGGGTCAAGAGGGGGCAGCTTTCTTT
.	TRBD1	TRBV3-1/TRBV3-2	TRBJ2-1	CASSQNRGTGGRNEQFF	TGTGCCAGCAGCCAAAATCGCGGGACAGGGGGGAGAAATGAGCAGTTCTTC
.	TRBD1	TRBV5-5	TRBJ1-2	CASSLLPGQGATNYGYTF	TGTGCCAGCAGCTTACTCCCGGGACAGGGTGCGACTAACTATGGCTACACCTTC
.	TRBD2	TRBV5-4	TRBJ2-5	CASSLYSGGAGETQYF	TGTGCCAGCAGCTTGTATAGCGGGGGGGCCGGAGAGACCCAGTACTTC
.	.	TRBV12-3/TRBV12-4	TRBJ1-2	CASRWSNYGYTF	TGTGCCAGCAGGTGGAGTAACTATGGCTACACCTTC
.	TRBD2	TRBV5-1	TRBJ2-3	CASSPWKSSGGAADTQYF	TGCGCCAGCAGCCCTTGGAAGTCTAGCGGGGGAGCTGCAGATACGCAGTATTTT
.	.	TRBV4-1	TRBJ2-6	CASSSSGANVLTF	TGCGCCAGCAGCTCGAGCGGGGCCAACGTCCTGACTTTC
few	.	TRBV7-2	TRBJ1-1	CASSQTGWTFF	TGTGCCAGCAGCCAAACAGGGTGGACTTTCTTT